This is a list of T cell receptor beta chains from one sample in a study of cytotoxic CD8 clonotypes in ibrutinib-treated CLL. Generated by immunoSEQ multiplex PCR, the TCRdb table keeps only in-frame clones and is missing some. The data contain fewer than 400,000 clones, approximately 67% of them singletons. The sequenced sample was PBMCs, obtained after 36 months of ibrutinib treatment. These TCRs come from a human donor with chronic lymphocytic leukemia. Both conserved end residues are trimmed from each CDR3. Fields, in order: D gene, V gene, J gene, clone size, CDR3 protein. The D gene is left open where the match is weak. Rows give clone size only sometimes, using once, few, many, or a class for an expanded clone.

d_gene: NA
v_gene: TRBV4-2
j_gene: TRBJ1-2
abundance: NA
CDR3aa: ASSQESGTSVARSGYT

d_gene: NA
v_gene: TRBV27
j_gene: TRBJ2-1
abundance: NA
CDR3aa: ASSYTGTYNEQF

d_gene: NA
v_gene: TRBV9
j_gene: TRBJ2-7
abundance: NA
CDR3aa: ASSSPTGEQY

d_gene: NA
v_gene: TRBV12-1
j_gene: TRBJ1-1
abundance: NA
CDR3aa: ASSPGIGQGILNTEAF

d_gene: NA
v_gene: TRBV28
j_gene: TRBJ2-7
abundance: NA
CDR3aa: ASTPGRSSYEQY

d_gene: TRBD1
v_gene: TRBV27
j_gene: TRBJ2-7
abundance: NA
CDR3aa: ASSILFGQDYEQY

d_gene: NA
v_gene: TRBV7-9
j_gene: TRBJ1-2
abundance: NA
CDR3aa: ASSLGTQSYGYT

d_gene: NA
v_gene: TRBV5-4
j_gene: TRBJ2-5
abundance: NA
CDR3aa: ASSPGVLEETQY

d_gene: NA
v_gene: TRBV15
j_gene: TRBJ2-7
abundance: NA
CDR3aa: ATSRAGNYEQY

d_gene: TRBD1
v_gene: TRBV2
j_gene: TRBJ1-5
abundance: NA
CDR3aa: ASSEDRGPLYSNQPQH

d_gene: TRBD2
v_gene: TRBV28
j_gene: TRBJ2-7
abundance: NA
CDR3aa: ASSILSGSDEQY

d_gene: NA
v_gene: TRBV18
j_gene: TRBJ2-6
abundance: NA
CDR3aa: ASSPTGFSGANVLT

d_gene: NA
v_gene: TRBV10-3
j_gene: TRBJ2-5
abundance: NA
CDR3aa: AISKGRGGETQY

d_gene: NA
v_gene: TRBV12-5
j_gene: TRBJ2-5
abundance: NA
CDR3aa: ASGLGTRYEETQY

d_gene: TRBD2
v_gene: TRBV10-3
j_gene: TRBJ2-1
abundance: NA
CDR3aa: AISVLAGVYNEQF

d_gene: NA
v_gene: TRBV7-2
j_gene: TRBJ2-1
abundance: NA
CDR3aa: ASSPPAANNEQF

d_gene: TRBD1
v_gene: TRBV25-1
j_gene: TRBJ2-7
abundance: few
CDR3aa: ASIGQATYEQY

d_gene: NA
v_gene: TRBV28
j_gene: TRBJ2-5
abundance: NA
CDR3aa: ASTGALQETQY

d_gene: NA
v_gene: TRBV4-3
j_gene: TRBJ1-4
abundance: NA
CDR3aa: ASSQARGGNEKLF

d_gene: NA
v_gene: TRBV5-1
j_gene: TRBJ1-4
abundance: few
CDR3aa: ASSGTGSKGEKLF

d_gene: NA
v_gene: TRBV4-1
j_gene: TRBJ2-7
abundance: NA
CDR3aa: ASSHILRTGEQY

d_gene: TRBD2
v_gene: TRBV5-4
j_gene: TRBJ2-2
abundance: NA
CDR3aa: ASSLEAGGTTGELF

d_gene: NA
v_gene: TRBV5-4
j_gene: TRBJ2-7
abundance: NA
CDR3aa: ASSSSGLEQY

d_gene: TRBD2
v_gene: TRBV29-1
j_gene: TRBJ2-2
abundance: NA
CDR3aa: SVHLGRGTGELF

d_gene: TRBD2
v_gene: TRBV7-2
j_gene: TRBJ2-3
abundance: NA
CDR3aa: ASSYVAGSTDTQY

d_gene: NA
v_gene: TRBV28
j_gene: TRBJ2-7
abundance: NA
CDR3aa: ASSFQWEVFYEQY

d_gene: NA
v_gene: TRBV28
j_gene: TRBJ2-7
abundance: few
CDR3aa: ASSLWGMGDEQY

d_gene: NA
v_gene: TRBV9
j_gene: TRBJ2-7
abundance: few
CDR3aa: ASSVDGYSYEQY